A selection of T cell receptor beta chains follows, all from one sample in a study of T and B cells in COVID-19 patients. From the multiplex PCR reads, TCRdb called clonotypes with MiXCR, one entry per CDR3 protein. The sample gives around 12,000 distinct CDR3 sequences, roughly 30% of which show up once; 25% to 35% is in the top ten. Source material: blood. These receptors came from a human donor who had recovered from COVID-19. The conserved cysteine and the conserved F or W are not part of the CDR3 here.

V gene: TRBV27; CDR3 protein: ASSKLAGSYEQY
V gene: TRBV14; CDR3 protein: ASSTGVAGNTIY
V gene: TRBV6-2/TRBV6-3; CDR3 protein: ASSSRWGNTEAF
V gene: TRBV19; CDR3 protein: ASSNQQGNQPQH
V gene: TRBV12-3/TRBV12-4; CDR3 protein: ASAPQGVNSPLH
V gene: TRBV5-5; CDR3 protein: ASGAGGLEAKNIQY
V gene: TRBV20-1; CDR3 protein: SASPLTDTQY
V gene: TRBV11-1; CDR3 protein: ASSLADRANYGYT
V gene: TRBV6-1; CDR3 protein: ASMDRGRTDTQY
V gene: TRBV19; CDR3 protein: ASSPPTGSWQPQH
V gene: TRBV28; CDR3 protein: ASSLSPRGLAGGNTGELF
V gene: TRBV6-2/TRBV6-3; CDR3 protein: ASSGLAGIYEQY
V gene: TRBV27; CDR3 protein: ASSPEPGLLG
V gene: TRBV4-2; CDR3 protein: ASSPEGRAGANVLT
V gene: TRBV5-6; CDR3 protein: ASSWGSSGGGEQF
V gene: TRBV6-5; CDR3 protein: ASSYGVLGARGTDTQY
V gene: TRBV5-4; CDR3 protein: ASSSSMGDRDGDGYT
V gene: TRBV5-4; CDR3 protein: ASRPGTSGTGNEQF
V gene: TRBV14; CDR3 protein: ASSQERTGDYEQY
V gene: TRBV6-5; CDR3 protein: ASSSGGGAFYGYT
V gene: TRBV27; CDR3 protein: ASSFAFTSAPGEQY
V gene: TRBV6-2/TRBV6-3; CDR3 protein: ASSYGGGTEAF
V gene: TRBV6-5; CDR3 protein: ASSYSWSGHYEQY
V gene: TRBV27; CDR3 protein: ASSPGRTQY
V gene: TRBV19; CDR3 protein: ASSIAWNPGPNSPLH
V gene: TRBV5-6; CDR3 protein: ASSLDGPYNEQF
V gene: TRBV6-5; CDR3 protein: ASSYSGRASYNEQF
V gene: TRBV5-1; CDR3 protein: ASREDGPYEQY
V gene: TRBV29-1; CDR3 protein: SVDPSGNTGELF
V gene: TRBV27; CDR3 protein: ASQPGGPNSPLH
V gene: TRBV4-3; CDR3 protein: ASSQDRDYEQY
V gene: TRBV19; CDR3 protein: ASSKLAGVTGELF
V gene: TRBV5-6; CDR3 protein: ASSRRDVPTYNEQF
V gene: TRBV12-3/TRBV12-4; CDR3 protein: ASRSQGGSYNEQF
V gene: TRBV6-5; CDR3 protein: ASSYRFGATNTGELF
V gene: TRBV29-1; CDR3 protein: SAPSDRAPYEQY
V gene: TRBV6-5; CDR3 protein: ASSFSVQGMSFPRGYT
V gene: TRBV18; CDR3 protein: ASSPPSAGGGNEQF
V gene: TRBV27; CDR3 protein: ASRSRSRYSNQPQH
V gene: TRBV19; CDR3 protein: ASTSLAGSYNEQF
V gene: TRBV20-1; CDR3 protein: SAQEGYWGGYT
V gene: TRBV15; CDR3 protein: ATSRTGDSQETQY
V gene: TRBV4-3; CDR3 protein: ASSQDRKREQY
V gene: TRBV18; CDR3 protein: ASFGTGTSTEAF
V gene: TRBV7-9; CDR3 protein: ASSLIAGIWMNTEAF
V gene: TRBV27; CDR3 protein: ASSLVAQGSDGYT
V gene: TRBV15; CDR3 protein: ATSRVEEESSPLH
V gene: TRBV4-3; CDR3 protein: ASSARRGDEQY
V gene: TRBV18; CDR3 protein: ASSGPGQQETQY
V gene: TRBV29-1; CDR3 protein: SGVGAGSTDTQY
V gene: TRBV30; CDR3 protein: AWSVPGQTLHILQETQY
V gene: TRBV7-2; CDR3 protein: ASTSVGSGANVLT
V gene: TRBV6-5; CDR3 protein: ASSNLRRTRVTQY
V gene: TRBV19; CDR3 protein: ASSAPTYAKNIQY
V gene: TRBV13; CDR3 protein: ASSLVRREEYEQY